A single sample gave rise to the 14 T cell receptor beta chains below, sequenced in a study of shared clonotypes between healthy human individuals. Repertoires were generated with immunoSEQ multiplex PCR, while TCRdb's copy carries only in-frame clones and drops some. There are about 990,000 clones in the sample; about 80% occur only once, and 0.61% lies in the top ten. The sample taken for sequencing was memory CD4+ T cells from PBMCs. Noted subset: CD45RA-negative fraction. The receptors originated from a man younger than 35 in good health. Some clones in this sample may be carry-over from other donors' samples.

The genes are TRBV27 and TRBJ2-1; D is unclear. Germline assignment: CDR1 MNHEY and CDR2 SMNVEV (reference sequence). The CDR3 is 12 residues long. V lost 6 bases, J lost 8 bases, and 11 bases lay in between. The CDR3 coding sequence is TGTGCCAGCAGGGGTAAGAGGTATGAGCAGTTCTTC. As protein: CASRGKRYEQFF.

This chain joins TRBV2 and TRBJ2-1; D perhaps matches TRBD2 (5 bases). Trimming pared 7 bases from V and 3 bases from J, leaving 10 bases between. The CDR3 runs 13 residues. Germline values: CDR1 SNHLY, CDR2 FYNNEI. CDR3 sequence reads: CASMLRVYNEQFF. The DNA of the CDR3 is TGTGCCAGCATGCTGAGGGTCTACAATGAGCAGTTCTTC. The full variable domain, rest sourced from reference TRBV2 and TRBJ2-1, is EPEVTQTPSHQVTQMGQEVILRCVPISNHLYFYWYRQILGQKVEFLVSFYNNEISEKSEIFDDQFSVERPDGSNFTLKIRSTKLEDSAMYFCASMLRVYNEQFFGPGTRLTVL.

This clone was recorded a few times. The J gene is TRBJ1-2, the V gene TRBV20-1, with D possibly TRBD1 on 5 matching bases. CDR3 length: 11 amino acids. The V end was cut by 6 bases, the J end by 8 bases, with 13 bases between. From germline, CDR1 is DFQATT and CDR2 SNEGSKA (reference sequence). CDR3: CSAKTVGGYTF. CDR3 nucleotides: TGCAGTGCAAAGACAGTAGGGGGCTACACCTTC.

V and J are TRBV5-1 and TRBJ2-7; D is uncertain. CDR1 and CDR2 (germline): SGHRS, YFSETQ. The ends were cut back, 4 bases at V and 5 bases at J, with 13 bases in the middle. The CDR3 extends over 13 amino acids. CDR3 in DNA: TGCGCCAGCAGCCCTCTCCAACGAGACGAGCAGTACTTC. Translated, it gives CASSPLQRDEQYF.

The chain combines TRBV4-2 with TRBJ2-3; D ambiguous. Between the trimmed V and J ends, which lost 0 bases and 5 bases, there was a span of 6 bases. The germline gives CDR1 LGHNA, CDR2 YNFKEQ. The CDR3 totals 13 residues. This CDR3 is CASSQDSLDTQYF. The CDR3 region has the DNA TGTGCCAGCAGCCAAGATTCCCTAGATACGCAGTATTTT.

The CDR3 DNA follows: TGCGCCAGCGGACCAGGCGGGGAGACCCAGTACTTC. It specifies CASGPGGETQYF. The rearrangement joins TRBV10-1 to TRBJ2-5; D perhaps matches TRBD2 (5 bases). V lost 8 bases and J 5 bases, leaving 12 bases between the germline ends. This CDR3 region has 12 residues. Germline V gene lookup returns CDR1 WNHNN and CDR2 SYGVQD (reference sequence).

CDR3 residues: CASSPGQTTDTQYF. The CDR3 DNA is TGTGCCAGCTCACCCGGACAGACCACAGATACGCAGTATTTT. The rearrangement links TRBV18 to TRBJ2-3, with D perhaps matching TRBD1 (6 bases). Trimming pared 3 bases from V and 2 bases from J, leaving 9 bases between. Germline loops: CDR1 KGHSH, CDR2 LQKENI. This CDR3 spans 14 amino acids.

The genes are TRBV2 and TRBJ2-7; no clear D. Germline CDR1 and CDR2: SNHLY and FYNNEI. V shed 4 bases and J shed 3 bases, with 19 bases lying between them. The CDR3 totals 16 residues. For the CDR3, the DNA is TGTGCCAGCAGTGCCACACCCCTAGGATCGGACTACGAGCAGTACTTC. As protein: CASSATPLGSDYEQYF.

The chain has TRBV6-1 and TRBJ2-2, with D hard to call. V was trimmed by 4 bases and J by 6 bases, leaving 12 bases between them. Germline V CDR1 and CDR2: MNHNS, SASEGT. CDR3 length: 14 amino acids. The CDR3 here is CASSAEWIAGELFF. The CDR3, as DNA: TGTGCCAGCAGTGCCGAATGGATTGCCGGGGAGCTGTTTTTT.

The chain employs TRBV28 and TRBJ2-7; D might be TRBD1 or TRBD2, each matching 5 bases. This CDR3 spans 12 amino acids. The germline V and J ends were trimmed by 6 bases and 6 bases, with 12 bases remaining between them. The germline V gene encodes CDR1 MDHEN and CDR2 SYDVKM. The CDR3 sequence: CASRPGAAEQYF. The CDR3 DNA sequence: TGTGCCAGCAGACCCGGGGCTGCCGAGCAGTACTTC.

This clone was counted only a few times. The chain recombines TRBV28 with TRBJ2-7; D tentatively reads TRBD1 or TRBD2 (5 bases each). The germline gives CDR1 MDHEN, CDR2 SYDVKM. The CDR3 loop spans 16 amino acids. The germline V and J ends were trimmed by 8 bases and 3 bases, with 23 bases remaining between them. The CDR3: CASLGRTRRGNYEQYF. For the CDR3, the DNA is TGTGCCAGCCTGGGACGCACTAGACGAGGGAACTACGAGCAGTACTTC.

The CDR3 here is CASSLLAHTNTGELFF. The CDR3 DNA sequence: TGTGCCAGCAGCTTATTGGCACATACGAACACCGGGGAGCTGTTTTTT. This chain joins TRBV7-2 and TRBJ2-2, with unresolved D. Trimming stripped 2 bases from V and 0 bases from J, with 10 bases between. This CDR3 comprises 16 residues. Germline CDR1 and CDR2: SGHTA and FQGNSA.

V and J are TRBV28 and TRBJ1-3, with D perhaps TRBD1 (5 bases). Trimming cost V 2 bases and J 2 bases, with 7 bases left between them. Germline V lookup: CDR1 MDHEN, CDR2 SYDVKM. The CDR3 totals 14 residues. CDR3 DNA: TGTGCCAGCAGTTTACCCAGGGCTGGAAACACCATATATTTT. It is translated as CASSLPRAGNTIYF.

The rearrangement uses TRBV6-5 and TRBJ2-7; TRBD2 aligns across 8 bases. J lost 2 bases, V lost 8 bases, and 2 bases had no gene match. The CDR3 is 12 amino acids. Germline CDR1 MNHEY, CDR2 SVGAGI. The CDR3: CASQAGAYEQYF. CDR3 DNA: TGTGCCAGCCAAGCGGGAGCCTACGAGCAGTACTTC.